This TCR beta chain came from a study of blood T cell repertoires in COVID-19. Study background: Whether acute or convalescent, the COVID-19 samples came from the United States, Italy and Spain. PBMCs, B-cell-depleted T cells, or T cells provided the cDNA or gDNA that made up the material.

Germline lookup yields CDR1 GTSNPN and CDR2 SVGIG (reference sequence). V lost 0 bases, J lost 2 bases, and 17 bases stayed unmatched. CDR3 size: 20 residues. Methods used by the authors: By means of reference gene primer amplification, nucleated cell counts were estimated. The assay was immunoSEQ multiplex PCR, and TCRdb's table has in-frame clones only and misses some. V and J calls plus clone size are reproduced from that table; the DNA served to infer D and trimming. The data hold 75,000 to 90,000 clones, with more than 75% observed a single time. The chain joins TRBV30 to TRBJ2-4, with TRBD2 matching over 9 bases. The specimen sequenced was peripheral blood. This receptor was obtained from a man aged 50-59 years with active or convalescent COVID-19. This CDR3 is CAWSVKSASGVLVTKNIQYF. The CDR3 DNA reads as TGTGCCTGGAGTGTAAAGTCGGCTAGCGGGGTATTGGTAACCAAAAACATTCAGTACTTC.